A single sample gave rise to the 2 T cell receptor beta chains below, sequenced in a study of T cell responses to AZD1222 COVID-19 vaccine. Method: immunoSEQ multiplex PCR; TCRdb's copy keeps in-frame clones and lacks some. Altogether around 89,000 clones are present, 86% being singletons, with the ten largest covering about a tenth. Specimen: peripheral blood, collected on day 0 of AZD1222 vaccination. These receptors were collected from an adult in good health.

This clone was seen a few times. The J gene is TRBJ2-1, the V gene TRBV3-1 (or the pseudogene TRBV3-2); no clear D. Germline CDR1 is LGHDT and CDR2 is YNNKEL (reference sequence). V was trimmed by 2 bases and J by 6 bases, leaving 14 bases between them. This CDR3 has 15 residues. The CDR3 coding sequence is TGTGCCAGCAGCCAAAATCGGGCAGTTAGCAATGAGCAGTTCTTC. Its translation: CASSQNRAVSNEQFF.

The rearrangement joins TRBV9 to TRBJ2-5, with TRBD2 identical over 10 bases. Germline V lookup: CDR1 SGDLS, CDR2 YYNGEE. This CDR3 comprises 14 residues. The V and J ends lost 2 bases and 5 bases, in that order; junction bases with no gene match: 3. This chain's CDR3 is CASSVGTSVETQYF. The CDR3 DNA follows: TGTGCCAGCAGCGTGGGGACTAGCGTGGAGACCCAGTACTTC.